The clone carrying this TCR beta chain was detected ten times or more. The read halts 3 residues ahead of the CDR3 end, with the missing end drawn from the germline J gene. The CDR3 consists of 13 residues. Germline loops: CDR1 DFQATT, CDR2 SNEGSKA (reference sequence). The data stem from a study of T cell clonality in common variable immunodeficiency. Measured with immunoSEQ multiplex PCR; TCRdb has only the in-frame clones, and not every one. The sample holds around 55,000 clones, and no clone turns up only once. This chain connects TRBV20-1 to TRBJ2-4; D uncertain. The receptor was isolated from a person aged 18 to 69 in good health. The sample comprised peripheral blood mononuclear cells. The CDR3 DNA, read in part, is TGCAGTGCTAGACCGGTTGCTAACTATGGT. It specifies CSARPVANYG. The full CDR3 protein reads CSARPVANYGQYF.